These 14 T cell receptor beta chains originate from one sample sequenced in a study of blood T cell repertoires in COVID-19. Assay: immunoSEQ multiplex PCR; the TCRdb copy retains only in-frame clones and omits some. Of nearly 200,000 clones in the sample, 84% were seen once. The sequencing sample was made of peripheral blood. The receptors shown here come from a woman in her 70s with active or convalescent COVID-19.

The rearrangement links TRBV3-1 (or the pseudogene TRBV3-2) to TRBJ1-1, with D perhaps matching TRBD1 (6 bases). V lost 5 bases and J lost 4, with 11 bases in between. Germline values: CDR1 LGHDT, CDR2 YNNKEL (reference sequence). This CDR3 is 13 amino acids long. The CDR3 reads CASSGQRSTEAFF. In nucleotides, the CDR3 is TGTGCCAGCAGCGGACAGCGCAGCACTGAAGCTTTCTTT.

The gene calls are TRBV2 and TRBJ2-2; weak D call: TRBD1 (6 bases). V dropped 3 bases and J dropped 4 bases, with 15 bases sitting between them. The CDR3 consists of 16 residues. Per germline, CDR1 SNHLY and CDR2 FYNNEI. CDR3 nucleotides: TGTGCCAGCAGTGACGTCGGAGCAGGGGTCACCGGGGAGCTGTTTTTT. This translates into CASSDVGAGVTGELFF.

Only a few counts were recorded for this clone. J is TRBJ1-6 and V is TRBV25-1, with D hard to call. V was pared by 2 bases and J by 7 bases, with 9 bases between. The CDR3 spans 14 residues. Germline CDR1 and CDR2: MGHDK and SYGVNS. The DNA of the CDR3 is TGTGCCAGCAGTGAAGGTTTACGGAATTCACCCCTCCACTTT. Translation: CASSEGLRNSPLHF.

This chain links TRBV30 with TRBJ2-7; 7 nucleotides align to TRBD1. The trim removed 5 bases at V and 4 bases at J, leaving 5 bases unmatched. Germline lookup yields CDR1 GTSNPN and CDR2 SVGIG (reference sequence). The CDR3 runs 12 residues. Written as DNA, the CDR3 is TGTGCCTGGTACAGGGGCGGGTACGAGCAGTACTTC. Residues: CAWYRGGYEQYF.

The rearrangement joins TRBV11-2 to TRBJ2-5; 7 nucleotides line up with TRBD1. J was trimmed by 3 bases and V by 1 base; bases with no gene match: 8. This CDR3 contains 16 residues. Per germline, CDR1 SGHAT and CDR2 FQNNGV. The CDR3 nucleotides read TGTGCCAGCAGCTTAGGGGCCCCAGGGGGAGAAGAGACCCAGTACTTC. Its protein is CASSLGAPGGEETQYF.

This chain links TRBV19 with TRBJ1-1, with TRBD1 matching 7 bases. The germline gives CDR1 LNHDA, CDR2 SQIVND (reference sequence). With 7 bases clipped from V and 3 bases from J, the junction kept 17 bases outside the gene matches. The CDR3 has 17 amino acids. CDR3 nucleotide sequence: TGTGCCAGTAAAGAATTAATAGGGGGCGTTTACGACACTGAAGCTTTCTTT. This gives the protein CASKELIGGVYDTEAFF.

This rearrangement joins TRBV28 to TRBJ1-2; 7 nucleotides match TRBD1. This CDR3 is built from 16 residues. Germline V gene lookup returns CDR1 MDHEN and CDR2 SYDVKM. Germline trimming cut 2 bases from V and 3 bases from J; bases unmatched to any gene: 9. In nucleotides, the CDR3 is TGTGCCAGCAGTTTAACCCCCACAGGGGCCTACTATGGCTACACCTTC. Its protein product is CASSLTPTGAYYGYTF.

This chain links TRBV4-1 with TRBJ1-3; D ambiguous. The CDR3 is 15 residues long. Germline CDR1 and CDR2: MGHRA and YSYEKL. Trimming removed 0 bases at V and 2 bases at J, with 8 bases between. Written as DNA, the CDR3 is TGCGCCAGCAGCCAAGATAGAGCTCCTGGAAACACCATATATTTT. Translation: CASSQDRAPGNTIYF.

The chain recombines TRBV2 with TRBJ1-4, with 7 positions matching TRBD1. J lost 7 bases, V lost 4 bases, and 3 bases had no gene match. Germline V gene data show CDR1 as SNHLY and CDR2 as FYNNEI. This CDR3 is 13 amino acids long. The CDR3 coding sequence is TGTGCCAGCAGTGGACAGGGTGTTGAAAAACTGTTTTTT. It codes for CASSGQGVEKLFF.

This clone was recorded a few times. CDR3 region: CASSTIGTAGYNEQFF. The CDR3 DNA sequence: TGTGCCAGCAGCACGATAGGGACGGCGGGGTACAATGAGCAGTTCTTC. This chain joins TRBV14 and TRBJ2-1, with D possibly matching TRBD2 (6 bases). CDR1 is SGHDN and CDR2 is FVKESK in the germline V gene. The CDR3 contains 16 residues. The V gene lost 5 bases and the J gene lost 4 bases, with 18 bases spanning the gap.

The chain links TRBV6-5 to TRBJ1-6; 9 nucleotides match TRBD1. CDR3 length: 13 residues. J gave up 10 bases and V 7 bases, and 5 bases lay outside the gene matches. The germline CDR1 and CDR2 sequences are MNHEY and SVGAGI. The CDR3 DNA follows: TGTGCCAGCAAGGGACAGGGTCGATCACCCCTCCACTTT. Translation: CASKGQGRSPLHF.

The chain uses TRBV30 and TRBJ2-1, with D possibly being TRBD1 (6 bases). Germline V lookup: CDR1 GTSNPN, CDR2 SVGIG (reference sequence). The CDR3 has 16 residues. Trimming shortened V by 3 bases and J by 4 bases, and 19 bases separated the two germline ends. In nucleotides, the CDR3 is TGTGCCTGGAGCCTCATACAGGGAGTATTGTACAATGAGCAGTTCTTC. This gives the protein CAWSLIQGVLYNEQFF.

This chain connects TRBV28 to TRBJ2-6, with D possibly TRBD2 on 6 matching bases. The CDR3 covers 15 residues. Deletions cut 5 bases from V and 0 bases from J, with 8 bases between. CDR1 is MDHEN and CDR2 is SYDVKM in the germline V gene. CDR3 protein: CASSPGGSGANVLTF. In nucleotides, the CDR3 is TGTGCCAGCAGTCCCGGGGGCTCTGGGGCCAACGTCCTGACTTTC.

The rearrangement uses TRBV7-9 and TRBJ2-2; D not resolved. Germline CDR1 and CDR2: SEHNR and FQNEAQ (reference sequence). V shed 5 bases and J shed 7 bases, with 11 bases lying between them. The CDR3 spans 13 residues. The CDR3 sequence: CASSPRRGGELFF. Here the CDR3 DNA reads TGTGCCAGCAGCCCGCGACGAGGCGGGGAGCTGTTTTTT.